The TCR beta chain described here comes from a study of T cell repertoires in cytomegalovirus infection. The ends were cut back, 3 bases at V and 7 bases at J, with 18 bases in the middle. The CDR3 has 15 amino acids. Germline V gene data show CDR1 as SEHNR and CDR2 as FQNEAQ (reference sequence). TCRdb used MiXCR to reprocess the reads, holding one entry per CDR3 protein. Among hundreds of thousands of distinct CDR3 sequences listed, around 32% were seen once. This clonotype was counted ten times or more. What it binds is not known. Source: cultured CD8+ T cells from PBMCs, taken from culture after CMV antigen stimulation. The clonotype originates from a human donor in good health (CMV status not recorded). Some clones in this sample may be carry-over from other donors' samples. V is TRBV7-9 and J is TRBJ1-2, with unresolved D. The CDR3 spells CASSLRSPQESGYTF. The DNA for the CDR3 is TGTGCCAGCAGCTTGAGGTCTCCCCAGGAGAGTGGCTACACCTTC.